This TCR beta chain was recovered during a study of CD8 T cells in ankylosing spondylitis (dated by TCRdb to about 2017). Study-level background: The study set out to find disease-linked TCR variants by profiling T cell receptor beta repertoires in ankylosing spondylitis patients and healthy donors. Peripheral blood was sampled, and synovial fluid was also collected from ankylosing spondylitis patients. The whole study cohort included some 100 healthy donors and around 25 ankylosing spondylitis patients.

Unmatched junction bases come to 10, with V trimmed by 2 bases and J by 0 bases. Reading from cysteine to phenylalanine, the CDR3 counts 17 amino acids. Just the 51-base CDR3 DNA is kept, in frame starting at base 1. According to the germline V gene, CDR1 reads MGHDK and CDR2 reads SYGVNS. Sequencing was carried out with an Illumina HiSeq 2500. TCR beta libraries were prepared by quantitative 5'-RACE with molecular barcodes. As for how the authors treated the data: To identify disease-linked TCR variants, a new computational method was used, one built on a probabilistic model of VDJ rearrangement. TCRdb passed the public sequencing reads through fastp at Q25 and MiXCR, retaining productive beta sequences. CDR3 protein sequences are deduplicated, and each keeps its most common genes and DNA. The V and J calls, along with clone size, are taken from TCRdb and not from the paper's own processing. The sample yields roughly 230,000 distinct CDR3 sequences; approximately 20% were counted once. Around 33% of the sample is taken by the ten largest.

Remarks on this clonotype: This receptor's antigen is unknown. The sample holds no much larger clone one base away, and base qualities are not on file.

What the authors observed across the whole study: Significant enrichment of the disease-linked clones was reported in matched synovial fluid samples from ankylosing spondylitis patients. Blood from ankylosing spondylitis patients appeared to be characterized by a TCR beta motif made up of several highly homologous amino acid variants. Some of the motif variants had been reported before in the synovial fluid and blood of reactive arthritis patients, a finding that suggests common disease-initiation mechanisms. In peripheral blood, the disease-linked clones were found at relatively low frequencies and had a CD8+ phenotype.

The sequence was obtained from a male donor with ankylosing spondylitis or in good health (not recorded which). Here the chain combines TRBV25-1 and TRBJ2-7, with 7 bases matching TRBD1. The sample was blood, either unsorted or a sorted T cell fraction (not recorded which). The DNA sequence is given as TGTGCCAGCAGTGAAGGCCCTGCGACAGGGAGCTCCTACGAGCAGTACTTC. The encoded protein is CASSEGPATGSSYEQYF.